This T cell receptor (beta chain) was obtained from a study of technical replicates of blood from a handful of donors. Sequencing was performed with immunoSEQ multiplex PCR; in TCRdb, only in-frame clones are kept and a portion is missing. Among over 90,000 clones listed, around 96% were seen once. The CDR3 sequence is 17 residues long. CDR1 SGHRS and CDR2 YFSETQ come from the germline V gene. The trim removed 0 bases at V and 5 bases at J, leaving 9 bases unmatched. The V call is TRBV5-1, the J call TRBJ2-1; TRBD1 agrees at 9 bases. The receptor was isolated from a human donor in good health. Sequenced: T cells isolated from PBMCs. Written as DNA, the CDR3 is TGCGCCAGCAGCTTGGGGACAGGGGAGGGCACACACAATGAGCAGTTCTTC. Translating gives CASSLGTGEGTHNEQFF.